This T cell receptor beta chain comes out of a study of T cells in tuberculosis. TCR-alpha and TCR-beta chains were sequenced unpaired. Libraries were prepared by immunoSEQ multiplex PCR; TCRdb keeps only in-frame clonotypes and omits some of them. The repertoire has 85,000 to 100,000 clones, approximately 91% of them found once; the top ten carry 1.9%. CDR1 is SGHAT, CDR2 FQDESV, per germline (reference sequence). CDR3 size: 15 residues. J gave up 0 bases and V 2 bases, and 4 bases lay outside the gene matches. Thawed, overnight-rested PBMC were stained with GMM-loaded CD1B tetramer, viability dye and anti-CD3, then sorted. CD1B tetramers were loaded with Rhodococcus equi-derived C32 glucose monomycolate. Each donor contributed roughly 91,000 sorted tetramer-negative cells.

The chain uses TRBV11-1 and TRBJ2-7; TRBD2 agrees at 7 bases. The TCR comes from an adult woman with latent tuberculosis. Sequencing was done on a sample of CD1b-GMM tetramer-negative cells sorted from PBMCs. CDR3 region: CASSLNPGGSYEQYV. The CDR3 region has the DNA TGTGCCAGCAGCTTAAATCCGGGGGGCTCCTACGAGCAGTACGTC.